This T cell receptor beta chain comes out of a study of shared clonotypes between healthy human individuals (dated by TCRdb to 2020 to 2021). In the study overall: A couple of women and three men aged 18 to 49 years were included in the cohort. The study deeply sequenced blood TCR repertoires of five healthy adults to estimate repertoire size and the extent of clonotype sharing between individuals. Leukapheresis yielded between about 0.94 and 10 billion PBMCs per donor. For each donor, three plates each were used for CD4 naive and CD4 memory, two plates were used for CD8 naive, and one plate was used for CD8 memory. Different laboratories and diverse techniques were used to prepare libraries and sequence TCR repertoires, to increase sequencing depth and limit assay-specific biases.

Donors were healthy HIV-negative adults with no recently reported acute infections or vaccinations. Every donor was a Caucasian adult living in Nashville, Tennessee, USA. CD4+ T cells were enriched by magnetic negative selection; naive cells were then positively selected on CD45RA, and the negative fraction formed the memory subset. Blood was obtained by leukapheresis, after which PBMCs were separated by Ficoll-Histopaque density gradient centrifugation and cryopreserved in liquid nitrogen vapor phase. Purity and quantity of every magnetically sorted T cell population were checked by analytical flow cytometry. Genomic DNA was isolated from each sorted fraction and quantified by UV absorbance on a Nanodrop 2000c. Using the deep immunoSEQ assay, multiplex PCR amplified TCR CDR3 regions from genomic DNA. Genomic DNA extracted from each cell subset was distributed evenly over all wells of several immunoSEQ 96-well plates, and each plate served as one replicate. Each replicate PCR for sorted subsets received about 210 ng genomic DNA, equal to about 29,000 T cell genomes. Purified libraries were quantified with a Qubit 3.0 fluorometer, sized on a Bioanalyzer 2100, and re-quantified with the KAPA Library Quantification kit. Every immunoSEQ 96-well plate was sequenced on a separate single-read 150-cycle Illumina NextSeq 550 flow cell. The authors' analysis ran thus. Because the immunoSEQ output held only junctional sequences and lacked quality scores, the filtering could not match the filtering applied to full-length reads. To assign V/J genes and CDR3, sequences were annotated using PyIR, a Python wrapper for IgBLAST v1.9, with IMGT germline references. Reads were filtered out if the reads had weak V/J assignments (E-value above 1e-6), no CDR3, stop codons, out-of-frame junctions, or ambiguous translated residues. V3J clonotypes were defined by identical inferred V gene, J gene, and CDR3 amino acid sequence. To compute the percentage overlap between repertoires, the number of shared unique clonotypes was divided by the size of the smaller repertoire. Three approaches were used to assess repertoire richness: RTK rarefaction, the Chao1 estimator, and Recon v2.1 estimates of unobserved clonotypes. For all TCRbeta clonotypes obtained by the gDNA method from several donors, generation probabilities were computed with OLGA. TCRdb retrieved this table from immuneACCESS and kept in-frame rearrangements only. Not all clones are present; in checked studies, unresolved V genes account for under half, and no reason is known for the remainder. V, J and clone size are taken as reported in that table, and D and trimming were inferred from the DNA itself. Counted in this sample were 600,000 to 700,000 clones; about 80% of them appeared once. In total, the top ten clones hold 1.5% to 2% of the sample.

The CDR3, from cysteine to phenylalanine, totals 16 residues. Here the CDR3 DNA is all that survives: 48 bases in frame from base 1. Reading the germline V gene gives CDR1 MDHEN and CDR2 SYDVKM. Relative to germline, V is 10 bases shorter and J is 2 bases shorter, with 18 bases between their ends. In the case of this clone: Its antigen remains unidentified. It has no much larger one-base neighbor in the sample; base qualities were not kept.

Study-wide findings and limitations: Naive subsets generally had larger estimated clonotype richness than memory subsets. Only blood was sampled, and tissue TCR repertoires likely differ from those in blood. Even with the large sequencing depth, rarefaction of the sorted-subset datasets indicated that sequencing was incomplete. Compared with non-shared clonotypes, the clonotypes found in all four sorted-subset donors had higher generation probabilities. Pairwise subsampling led to the expectation that sequencing depth would affect the degree of clonotype sharing among donors. Because the study included a small number of donors, the genetic and exposure-history diversity represented was limited. About 5% of naive CD4, 3.5% of naive CD8, around 2.3% of memory CD4, and about 0.4% of memory CD8 clonotypes were shared across several donors.

Input material: memory CD4+ T cells sorted from blood. What the cell subset or site label conveys for this sample: CD45RA-negative fraction. The source of this sequence is a woman aged 30 to 39 in good health. This sequence uses TRBV28 and TRBJ2-6, with TRBD1 perhaps the D gene, on 8 matching bases. In nucleotides, the sequence is TGTGCCACAACAGGGGGGGAAGCGGCTGGGGCCAACGTCCTGACTTTC. It translates as CATTGGEAAGANVLTF.